The sequence of this TCR beta chain was determined in a study of spatial heterogeneity in lung cancer. Across the whole study: Every unique TCR and UMI combination, on average, appeared more than ten times in raw reads.

Germline assignment: CDR1 SEHNR and CDR2 FQNEAQ (reference sequence). The germline V and J ends were trimmed by 3 bases and 4 bases, with 9 bases remaining between them. The CDR3 length is 13 residues. MiXCR was run by TCRdb on the 5' RACE reads, yielding one entry per CDR3 protein. The sample records 4,500 to 6,500 distinct CDR3 sequences, 4.8% being singletons. Overall study results and limits: Counts of expanded alpha and beta TCRs within tumors tracked the tumor nonsynonymous mutation count. Nonsynonymous mutation counts, ubiquitous and regional, were tracked by the respective counts of ubiquitous and regional expanded TCRs.

Time point denoted: sample taken at primary tumor resection. The cohort: around 79 early-stage, untreated non-small cell lung cancer patients. Whole RNA, which was extracted from tumor, nontumor lung tissue or frozen PBMC, was sequenced without any cell sorting. This clonotype is deemed medium-sized. Antigen specificity is unknown. For a library built for alpha chains, this beta chain is a stray read; little rests on its size. Source: lung tumor tissue, taken at surgery. This rearrangement joins TRBV7-9 to TRBJ1-1; tentatively, D is TRBD1 (5 bases). The clonotype originates from a male donor with early-stage non-small cell lung cancer. The CDR3 sequence: CASSLGQSTEAFF. The CDR3 DNA sequence: TGTGCCAGCAGCTTGGGGCAGAGCACTGAAGCTTTCTTT.